This TCR beta chain was recovered during a study of cytomegalovirus exposure and HLA in healthy donors (TCRdb year 2017). Turning to the overall study: The 550 to 750 repertoires of the first cohort and the 110 or so validation repertoires were produced on the same platform, according to a later analysis. The study aimed to test whether cataloging public T cell receptors could reveal signatures of past pathogen exposure. In addition to the first cohort of roughly 670 subjects, a separate validation cohort of 120 different subjects was used. High-throughput TCR immunosequencing, statistical association of individual TCRs with disease status, and machine learning were combined to predict cytomegalovirus infection status. The paper's findings and limits, for the study overall: The classifier was reported to diagnose cytomegalovirus status with high specificity and sensitivity in both the original and validation cohorts. A later analysis lacked HLA typing for the validation cohort, so it scored co-occurrence in that cohort across all 130 or so repertoires. A total of 164 TCR beta chains were listed by the study as associated with cytomegalovirus. While some public TCRs were present in many individuals, most TCR sequences turned up only very rarely across donors. It was suggested by the authors that the approach could potentially be generalized to other disease states and immunological phenotypes. A later analysis found that TCRs clustered in the first cohort also tended to co-occur in the approximately 120 validation repertoires, with approximately 95% of cluster scores above 0. In vitro tests confirmed that a few of the cytomegalovirus-associated TCR beta chains recognize cytomegalovirus antigens.

The library was made by the immunoSEQ multiplex PCR assay. The source study handled its data this way. A statistical classification framework was built to diagnose cytomegalovirus status from the catalog of TCR beta chain sequences. Here the immuneACCESS table is served through TCRdb, limited to in-frame sequences with V and J called. Missing clones are a known gap in these copies; in checked studies unresolved V genes cover under half, and the rest lacks a known reason. V and J calls and clone size are copied from that table; D and trimming were computed from the DNA. The sample data list tens of thousands of clones, and over 85% of these were observed just once. Approximately 3.8% of the sample belongs to the ten largest clones. From its cysteine to its phenylalanine, the CDR3 spans 12 amino acids. The entry retains the CDR3 DNA only, 36 bases that are in frame from base 1. CDR1 and CDR2, per the germline V gene (reference sequence), are MNHNY and SVGAGI.

Note on this clone: The antigen it recognizes is unknown. At one end the junction does not follow the germline gene, possibly because of a read error.

The donors belonged to the validation cohort of under 150 subjects, which was separate from the roughly 670-subject first cohort. The source material was PBMCs. The sequence was collected from a woman in her twenties or thirties in good health and CMV-seronegative. The chain was built from TRBV6-6 and TRBJ1-2, and perhaps TRBD1 as D gene, on 5 matching bases. The base sequence is TGTGCCAGCAGTTACTTAGGGCAGGGCTTCACCTTC. This codes for CASSYLGQGFTF.